Each of the 5 T cell receptor beta chains below was sequenced from the same sample in a study of T cells in Graves' hyperthyroidism and ophthalmopathy. Researchers amplified the TCR beta CDR3 regions from RNA transcripts. HTBI primers were the set used in a first-round RT-PCR of the TCR CDR3. TCRdb ran MiXCR on the multiplex PCR reads and lists one entry per CDR3 protein. Of 600,000 to 700,000 distinct CDR3 sequences listed, just under 45% are singletons. The sample comprised peripheral blood or thyroid tissue (not recorded which). Receptors were obtained from an adult man with Graves' disease, either hyperthyroidism or ophthalmopathy (not recorded which).

This clonotype was recorded a few times. For the CDR3, the DNA is TGTGCCAGTAGTAGCATTCTATCGGGGCGGAGGCGATCCCGGATCGAGACCCAGTACTTC. Protein product: CASSSILSGRRRSRIETQYF. The V and J genes are TRBV19 and TRBJ2-5; the D gene could be TRBD1 or TRBD2 (5 bases each). V shed 4 bases and J shed 5 bases, with 32 bases lying between them. CDR1 is LNHDA and CDR2 is SQIVND in the germline V gene (reference sequence). CDR3 length: 20 amino acids.

V is TRBV12-3 or TRBV12-4 and J is TRBJ1-5, with 7 bases lining up with TRBD1. The CDR3 is 15 amino acids. V gave up 6 bases and J gave up 0 bases; unmatched junction bases: 5. CDR3 nucleotide sequence: TGTGCCAGCAGGCGGACAGGACATAGCAATCAGCCCCAGCATTTT. Its protein product is CASRRTGHSNQPQHF.

The V gene is TRBV9, the J gene TRBJ1-6; D call uncertain. Trimming took 7 bases from V and 9 from J, leaving 14 bases between them. Per the germline V gene, CDR1 is SGDLS and CDR2 is YYNGEE. CDR3 size: 13 residues. The CDR3 DNA reads TGTGCCAGCTCACCACCGGGTGGTTCACCCCTCCACTTT. It codes for CASSPPGGSPLHF.

This chain connects TRBV7-3 to TRBJ1-2, with no clear D. Trimming stripped 6 bases from V and 7 bases from J, with 21 bases between. CDR1 SGHTA and CDR2 FQGTGA come from the germline V gene. This CDR3 comprises 15 residues. The DNA for the CDR3 is TGTGCCAGCAGTAGACCGGGCCGAACCTTGGGTGGCTACACCTTC. Translation gives CASSRPGRTLGGYTF.

This clonotype has only a few counts. The chain uses TRBV7-9 and TRBJ1-1; D is possibly TRBD1 (5 bases). Germline CDR1 and CDR2: SEHNR and FQNEAQ (reference sequence). The CDR3 extends over 14 amino acids. The V end lost 1 base, the J end lost 6 bases, and 12 bases lay between the germline ends. In DNA, the CDR3 is TGTGCCAGCAGCTTAGGAGGATCGGGGCCTGAAGCTTTCTTT. It yields the protein CASSLGGSGPEAFF.